Below, 23 T cell receptor beta chains from the same sample are listed, as sequenced in a study of CD8 T cells in Susac syndrome. cDNA came from 0.5 to 1 ug RNA primed by random hexamers. In TCRdb, the immunoSEQ multiplex PCR reads were re-called with MiXCR into one record per CDR3 protein. The sample shows 170,000 or so distinct CDR3 sequences, about 96% of them seen only once. The material sequenced was CD4+ T cells from PBMCs. Source of these receptors: a human donor with Susac syndrome.

This clonotype showed up just a few times. The gene calls are TRBV6-1 and TRBJ2-7; D ambiguous. V was shortened by 1 base and J by 3 bases, with 10 bases between the two germline ends. This CDR3 spans 14 amino acids. From germline, CDR1 is MNHNS and CDR2 SASEGT. The CDR3 DNA is TGTGCCAGCAGTGAAGGGCCAGGTCTCTACGAGCAGTACGTC. Its protein product is CASSEGPGLYEQYV.

The chain joins TRBV20-1 to TRBJ2-1, with 7 bases aligning to TRBD1. This CDR3 comprises 11 residues. Looked up from germline, CDR1 is DFQATT and CDR2 is SNEGSKA (reference sequence). J lost 6 bases, V lost 8 bases, and 4 bases had no gene match. CDR3 sequence: CSSQGVNEQFF. In DNA, the CDR3 is TGCAGTTCGCAGGGGGTCAATGAGCAGTTCTTC.

The V and J genes are TRBV15 and TRBJ1-5, with no clear D. The CDR3 has 12 amino acids. V lost 1 base and J lost 9, with 7 bases in between. Germline V gene lookup returns CDR1 LNHNV and CDR2 YYDKDF (reference sequence). CDR3 bases: TGTGCCACCAGCAGAGTCAGCGGGCCCCAGCATTTT. It translates to CATSRVSGPQHF.

J is TRBJ2-1 and V is TRBV28; D remains ambiguous. Trimming stripped 6 bases from V and 0 bases from J, with 15 bases between. Germline V lookup: CDR1 MDHEN, CDR2 SYDVKM. The CDR3 has 16 residues. CDR3 nucleotide sequence: TGTGCCAGCAGGGGGTCATGGGGAAGCTCCTACAATGAGCAGTTCTTC. Encoded protein: CASRGSWGSSYNEQFF. The full variable domain, with the rest looked up from reference TRBV28 and TRBJ2-1, is DVKVTQSSRYLVKRTGEKVFLECVQDMDHENMFWYRQDPGLGLRLIYFSYDVKMKEKGDIPEGYSVSREKKERFSLILESASTNQTSMYLCASRGSWGSSYNEQFFGPGTRLTVL.

The rearrangement uses TRBV24-1 and TRBJ2-2; possible D gene TRBD1, 6 bases. Germline values: CDR1 KGHDR, CDR2 SFDVKD. V was pared by 9 bases and J by 8 bases, with 12 bases between. The CDR3 is 12 residues long. CDR3 in DNA: TGTGCCACCTCCAGGGGCCCGGGGGAGCTGTTTTTT. It yields the protein CATSRGPGELFF.

About this clonotype itself: The junction shows a germline mismatch at one end, possibly a read error. This sequence joins TRBV20-1 and TRBJ2-7; TRBD1 is a possible D gene (6 bases). Germline values: CDR1 DFQATT, CDR2 SNEGSKA (reference sequence). The CDR3 is 18 amino acids. CDR3 sequence (DNA): TGCACTGCTAGTCCCCTTCTCGGTGGCCAGCGACAGGCGGTCGAGCAGTACTTC. Translated: CTASPLLGGQRQAVEQYF.

The gene calls are TRBV11-1 and TRBJ2-6; 11 nucleotides line up with TRBD2. Unmatched junction bases numbered 14, after V lost 3 bases and J lost 1 base. CDR1 and CDR2 (germline): SGHAT, FQDESV (reference sequence). The CDR3 is 21 amino acids. The CDR3 sequence: CASSLGFSGRATMSGANVLTF. The CDR3 coding sequence is TGTGCCAGCAGCTTGGGCTTTAGCGGGAGGGCCACCATGTCTGGGGCCAACGTCCTGACTTTC.

V is TRBV29-1 and J is TRBJ1-1; D may be TRBD1 (5 bases). This CDR3 region has 11 residues. The germline V gene encodes CDR1 SQVTM and CDR2 ANQGSEA. The V gene lost 5 bases and the J gene lost 3 bases, with 7 bases spanning the gap. This chain's CDR3 is CSVPGDTEAFF. For the CDR3, the DNA is TGCAGCGTTCCGGGGGACACTGAAGCTTTCTTT.

J is TRBJ2-5 and V is TRBV5-4, with D perhaps assigned TRBD1 or TRBD2 (7 bases each). Trimming took off 6 bases at V and 1 base at J, with 22 bases between the two ends. From germline, CDR1 is SGHNT and CDR2 YYREEE (reference sequence). The CDR3 runs 17 residues. CDR3: CASNREAEGASQETQYF. Written as DNA, the CDR3 is TGTGCCAGCAACCGGGAGGCTGAGGGGGCGAGCCAAGAGACCCAGTACTTC.

Here the CDR3 reads CASNLATGTNTEAFF. The CDR3 bases are TGTGCCAGCAATTTGGCCACAGGGACTAACACTGAAGCTTTCTTT. The chain combines TRBV4-2 with TRBJ1-1, with D possibly being TRBD1 (6 bases). Germline lookup yields CDR1 LGHNA and CDR2 YNFKEQ. The CDR3 loop spans 15 amino acids. The ends were cut back, 7 bases at V and 2 bases at J, with 17 bases in the middle.

CDR3 sequence reads: CASSPRGVSGRGEQFF. The DNA of the CDR3 is TGCGCCAGCAGCCCCCGGGGGGTTAGCGGGAGAGGCGAGCAGTTCTTC. The chain carries TRBV4-3 and TRBJ2-1; 9 bases are a match to TRBD2. Trimming removed 4 bases from V and 10 bases from J; junction bases left unmatched: 14. The CDR3 is 16 amino acids. Per the germline V gene, CDR1 is LGHNA and CDR2 is YSLEER.

V and J are TRBV2 and TRBJ2-1; the D gene is possibly TRBD1 (6 bases). CDR3 size: 19 residues. Germline CDR1 is SNHLY and CDR2 is FYNNEI. V lost 7 bases and J 4 bases, leaving 29 bases between the germline ends. Written as DNA, the CDR3 is TGTGCCAGCATCCTGGACAGCAGTGCGAGGCAAACTTCATACAATGAGCAGTTCTTC. The encoded protein is CASILDSSARQTSYNEQFF.

The gene calls are TRBV3-1 and TRBJ2-2; D is ambiguous. The CDR3 extends over 12 amino acids. Trimming cost V 1 base and J 6 bases, with 3 bases left between them. Germline CDR1 and CDR2: LGHDT and YNNKEL (reference sequence). DNA of the CDR3: TGTGCCAGCAGCCAAGCCGCCGGGGAGCTGTTTTTT. It specifies CASSQAAGELFF.

This chain joins TRBV29-1 and TRBJ2-5; the match to TRBD1 covers 10 bases. The germline V gene has CDR1 SQVTM and CDR2 ANQGSEA. Trimming at V came to 6 bases and at J to 4 bases, leaving 5 bases not matched to a gene. The CDR3 has 13 residues. In DNA form, the CDR3 reads TGCAGCGTCGGGACAGGGGCCGGAGAGACCCAGTACTTC. This encodes CSVGTGAGETQYF. Together with reference TRBV29-1 and TRBJ2-5, the CDR3 gives the full variable domain: SAVISQKPSRDICQRGTSLTIQCQVDSQVTMMFWYRQQPGQSLTLIATANQGSEATYESGFVIDKFPISRPNLTFSTLTVSNMSPEDSSIYLCSVGTGAGETQYFGPGTRLLVL.

The rearrangement joins TRBV7-9 to TRBJ2-7, with D uncertain. Looked up from germline, CDR1 is SEHNR and CDR2 is FQNEAQ (reference sequence). The CDR3 has 12 amino acids. Trimming cost V 5 bases and J 6 bases, with 11 bases left between them. CDR3 sequence reads: CASSPQIFEQYF. The CDR3 region has the DNA TGTGCCAGCAGCCCACAGATTTTCGAGCAGTACTTC.

The chain employs TRBV28 and TRBJ2-7; 7 nucleotides match TRBD2. With V trimmed by 4 bases and J by 6 bases, 12 bases remained unmatched. This CDR3 is 15 amino acids long. The germline V gene encodes CDR1 MDHEN and CDR2 SYDVKM. CDR3 DNA sequence: TGTGCCAGCAGTTCCCCCGGTGTAGGGGAGGGCGAGCAGTACTTC. This sequence encodes CASSSPGVGEGEQYF.

V and J are TRBV9 and TRBJ2-5, with 10 bases identical to TRBD2. Unmatched junction bases numbered 5, after V lost 4 bases and J lost 2 bases. Germline V gives CDR1 SGDLS, CDR2 YYNGEE. The CDR3 has 15 amino acids. In DNA form, the CDR3 reads TGTGCCAGCAGCTTCGGACTAGCGGTACAAGAGACCCAGTACTTC. Encoded protein: CASSFGLAVQETQYF.

The V gene is TRBV12-3 or TRBV12-4, the J gene TRBJ2-1, with D possibly matching TRBD1 (6 bases). CDR3 length: 15 residues. With 5 bases removed from V and 4 bases from J, the gap between germline ends came to 15 bases. CDR3 DNA sequence: TGTGCCAGCAGTAAGACCGGGACACAGTACAATGAGCAGTTCTTC. Amino acid sequence: CASSKTGTQYNEQFF.

This clonotype was counted only a few times. In DNA form, the CDR3 reads TGTGCCAGCAGCCAAATGACTAGCGGATACACAGATACGCAGTATTTT. It translates to CASSQMTSGYTDTQYF. The chain uses TRBV7-2 and TRBJ2-3, with 9 bases aligning to TRBD2. This CDR3 has 16 amino acids. V shed 5 bases, J shed 2 bases, and the junction held 8 bases outside the gene matches. CDR1 is SGHTA, CDR2 FQGNSA, per germline.

The J gene is TRBJ2-3, the V gene TRBV18; 15 bases map to TRBD2. This CDR3 spans 16 amino acids. Germline lookup yields CDR1 KGHSH and CDR2 LQKENI. The J segment lost 4 bases and the V segment lost 3 bases, leaving 2 bases of the junction unmatched. CDR3 DNA sequence: TGTGCCAGCTCACCCGGACTAGCGGGAGGGCCAGATACGCAGTATTTT. Protein sequence: CASSPGLAGGPDTQYF. The variable domain in full, completed from reference TRBV18 and TRBJ2-3, reads NAGVMQNPRHLVRRRGQEARLRCSPMKGHSHVYWYRQLPEEGLKFMVYLQKENIIDESGMPKERFSAEFPKEGPSILRIQQVVRGDSAAYFCASSPGLAGGPDTQYFGPGTRLTVL.

This rearrangement joins TRBV12-3 or TRBV12-4 to TRBJ2-5; the match to TRBD2 covers 8 bases. The CDR3 loop spans 14 amino acids. With 5 bases clipped from V and 3 bases from J, the junction kept 5 bases outside the gene matches. In DNA, the CDR3 is TGTGCCAGCAGTCCAGCGGGAGTGGAAGAGACCCAGTACTTC. This encodes CASSPAGVEETQYF.

The J gene is TRBJ2-3, the V gene TRBV29-1, with D unresolved. V was shortened by 4 bases and J by 2 bases, with 7 bases between the two germline ends. Per the germline V gene, CDR1 is SQVTM and CDR2 is ANQGSEA. This CDR3 is built from 12 residues. The CDR3 region is CSVATTTDTQYF. CDR3 sequence (DNA): TGCAGCGTTGCCACAACCACAGATACGCAGTATTTT.

The rearrangement uses TRBV5-4 and TRBJ2-6; D not certain. The CDR3 extends over 16 amino acids. With 3 bases removed from V and 3 bases from J, the gap between germline ends came to 13 bases. Germline V gene data show CDR1 as SGHNT and CDR2 as YYREEE (reference sequence). In nucleotides, the CDR3 is TGTGCCAGCAGCTCCCGAACTGGGGATGGGGCCAACGTCCTGACTTTC. Its translation is CASSSRTGDGANVLTF.